The rows below give T cell receptor beta chains drawn from one sample of a study of lymphopenia after photon versus proton radiotherapy. Assay used: immunoSEQ multiplex PCR; TCRdb lists only in-frame clones, some missing. The table shows tens of thousands of clones, with around nine tenths occurring only once. The starting material was peripheral blood, obtained from a patient treated with proton-based radiotherapy. The origin of the receptors is a man older than 75 with esophageal cancer. CDR3s include the opening cysteine and the closing phenylalanine or tryptophan. Each record gives: clone size, V gene, D gene, J gene, CDR3 protein, CDR3 DNA. D genes are given only for firm matches. Some rows mark clone size as missing; the rest say once, few, many or name a class of expanded clone.

.	TRBV5-1	.	TRBJ2-2	CASSSQGAGYTGELFF	TGCGCCAGCAGCTCCCAAGGGGCAGGTTACACCGGGGAGCTGTTTTTT
few	TRBV30	.	TRBJ2-7	CVLSRPDSYEQYF	TGTGTATTGTCTCGGCCGGATTCCTACGAGCAGTACTTC
.	TRBV7-9	.	TRBJ1-4	CASSSYRDNEKLFF	TGTGCCAGCAGCTCCTACAGGGATAATGAAAAACTGTTTTTT
.	TRBV19	.	TRBJ2-7	CASSIVGSYEQYF	TGTGCCAGTAGTATCGTCGGATCCTACGAGCAGTACTTC
.	TRBV6-1	.	TRBJ1-5	CASSGPWTEHPFYLHTQHF	TGTGCCAGCAGTGGGCCCTGGACAGAGCACCCTTTTTATCTTCATACCCAGCATTTT
.	TRBV7-2	.	TRBJ2-5	CASSLHLAGRETQYF	TGTGCCAGCAGCCTCCACCTTGCCGGTCGAGAGACCCAGTACTTC
.	TRBV2	.	TRBJ1-5	CASSKDGKQPQHF	TGTGCCAGCAGTAAAGATGGAAAGCAGCCCCAGCATTTT
.	TRBV6-5	TRBD1	TRBJ1-2	CASSSPTGVNGYTF	TGTGCCAGCAGTTCCCCGACAGGGGTCAATGGCTACACCTTC
.	TRBV6-1	TRBD1	TRBJ2-7	CASWPGTETYEQYF	TGTGCCAGCTGGCCCGGGACAGAGACCTACGAGCAGTACTTC
.	TRBV9	TRBD2	TRBJ2-1	CASSIRLALYNEQFF	TGTGCCAGCAGCATACGACTAGCCCTCTACAATGAGCAGTTCTTC
.	TRBV10-3	.	TRBJ1-1	CAISESEGINTEAFF	TGTGCCATCAGTGAGTCGGAGGGGATCAACACTGAAGCTTTCTTT
.	TRBV19	.	TRBJ2-1	CATRTSSGEQFF	TGTGCCACCCGAACTAGTTCGGGTGAGCAGTTCTTC
.	TRBV11-2	.	TRBJ2-1	CASSLAGDKQFF	TGTGCCAGCAGCTTAGCGGGAGATAAGCAGTTCTTC
once	TRBV30	.	TRBJ2-1	CAWSDLGPTWFF	TGTGCCTGGAGCGACTTGGGCCCAACCTGGTTCTTC
medium-sized	TRBV7-8	.	TRBJ1-6	CASRPPTLQGLFSPLHF	TGTGCCAGCAGACCACCTACCCTACAGGGATTATTCTCACCCCTCCACTTT
.	TRBV7-6	.	TRBJ2-2	CASSLVSDTGELFF	TGTGCCAGCAGCTTAGTAAGCGACACCGGGGAGCTGTTTTTT
.	TRBV11-2	TRBD1	TRBJ2-5	CASSSFGQGQETQYF	TGTGCCAGCAGCTCTTTCGGACAGGGGCAAGAGACCCAGTACTTC
.	TRBV15	.	TRBJ2-1	CATSRDLGFVGNEQFF	TGTGCCACCAGCAGAGATTTAGGGTTCGTTGGCAATGAGCAGTTCTTC
once	TRBV6-5	TRBD1	TRBJ2-3	CASSWTGDRTDTQYF	TGTGCCAGCAGCTGGACAGGGGACCGCACAGATACGCAGTATTTT
.	TRBV7-2	.	TRBJ2-1	CASGDRLNEQFF	TGTGCCAGCGGCGACAGATTAAATGAGCAGTTCTTC
once	TRBV7-8	TRBD1	TRBJ2-3	CASSRPGQGTDTQYF	TGTGCCAGCAGCCGACCGGGACAGGGGACAGATACGCAGTATTTT
.	TRBV7-9	.	TRBJ2-1	CASSPGRSSYNEQFF	TGTGCCAGCAGCCCGGGACGGAGCTCCTACAATGAGCAGTTCTTC
.	TRBV5-8	.	TRBJ1-2	CASSLEGPEGGYTF	TGTGCCAGCAGCTTGGAAGGGCCCGAGGGTGGCTACACCTTC
.	TRBV18	TRBD2	TRBJ2-2	CASSPQAGVTGELFF	TGTGCCAGCTCACCACAGGCGGGAGTAACCGGGGAGCTGTTTTTT
.	TRBV19	.	TRBJ2-7	CASSSGTHDEQYF	TGTGCCAGTAGTAGCGGGACACACGACGAGCAGTACTTC
few	TRBV11-2	.	TRBJ1-2	CASSLDPTQGFWYGYTF	TGTGCCAGCAGCTTAGACCCCACACAGGGATTTTGGTATGGCTACACCTTC
.	TRBV6-5	.	TRBJ2-7	CASSYSLVGLAYEQYF	TGTGCCAGCAGTTACTCTCTTGTGGGATTGGCCTACGAGCAGTACTTC
once	TRBV29-1	.	TRBJ1-5	CSVQLESNQPQHF	TGCAGCGTCCAACTGGAGAGTAATCAGCCCCAGCATTTT
.	TRBV6-5	TRBD1	TRBJ2-7	CASSSTGDNYEQYF	TGTGCCAGCAGTTCTACAGGGGATAACTACGAGCAGTACTTC
.	TRBV29-1	TRBD1	TRBJ2-5	CSVGGQGAVGETQYF	TGCAGCGTGGGAGGACAGGGGGCGGTCGGAGAGACCCAGTACTTC
once	TRBV27	.	TRBJ2-3	CASIGGFTDTQYF	TGTGCCAGCATCGGGGGCTTTACAGATACGCAGTATTTT
few	TRBV18	.	TRBJ1-2	CASSPGGASGYTF	TGTGCCAGCTCACCAGGGGGCGCATCTGGCTACACCTTC
.	TRBV7-2	TRBD2	TRBJ2-4	CASSLGHSGGAAKNIQYF	TGTGCCAGCAGCTTAGGTCACAGCGGGGGGGCCGCCAAAAACATTCAGTACTTC
.	TRBV7-2	.	TRBJ2-3	CASSLGSWPGEDTQYF	TGTGCCAGCAGCTTAGGGTCCTGGCCAGGGGAAGATACGCAGTATTTT
.	TRBV5-8	.	TRBJ1-5	CASSSTFGDRNQPQHF	TGTGCCAGCAGCTCGACCTTCGGGGATCGCAATCAGCCCCAGCATTTT
.	TRBV6-4	TRBD1	TRBJ2-2	CASSDRGLKGGELFF	TGTGCCAGCAGTGACAGGGGGCTCAAGGGCGGGGAGCTGTTTTTT
.	TRBV7-8	.	TRBJ1-5	CASSFARARINSNQPQHF	TGTGCCAGCAGCTTTGCCAGGGCCAGAATTAATAGCAATCAGCCCCAGCATTTT
once	TRBV6-1	.	TRBJ2-3	CASSPSIGDTQYF	TGTGCCAGCAGCCCATCCATAGGGGATACGCAGTATTTT
.	TRBV18	.	TRBJ1-2	CASSPAGTQGLYTF	TGTGCCAGCTCGCCCGCCGGGACCCAAGGCCTGTACACCTTC
.	TRBV7-2	.	TRBJ2-7	CASSLVGTPYEQYF	TGTGCCAGCAGCTTAGTAGGGACTCCCTACGAGCAGTACTTC
.	TRBV13	TRBD2	TRBJ2-7	CASSLGPGGEAYEQYF	TGTGCCAGCAGCTTAGGCCCGGGGGGAGAAGCCTACGAGCAGTACTTC
.	TRBV9	.	TRBJ2-5	CASSGPTRGRGETQYF	TGTGCCAGCAGCGGCCCGACCCGGGGGCGGGGAGAGACCCAGTACTTC
.	TRBV5-6	TRBD2	TRBJ2-7	CASSLPSGRGSSYEQYF	TGTGCCAGCAGCTTGCCTAGCGGGAGGGGAAGCTCCTACGAGCAGTACTTC
.	TRBV10-3	.	TRBJ2-1	CAIRGDMGRRYSTHSYNEQFF	TGTGCCATCAGGGGGGATATGGGCAGGCGATACTCAACTCACTCCTACAATGAGCAGTTCTTC
once	TRBV11-2	TRBD1	TRBJ2-6	CASSLTIGTGGSGANVLTF	TGTGCCAGCAGCTTAACGATAGGGACAGGGGGCTCTGGGGCCAACGTCCTGACTTTC
.	TRBV23-1	.	TRBJ2-5	CARTECGPLETQYF	TGCGCCAGGACGGAATGCGGTCCCTTGGAGACCCAGTACTTC
.	TRBV7-9	.	TRBJ1-4	CASSPQGGGNEKLFF	TGTGCCAGCAGCCCTCAGGGTGGCGGGAATGAAAAACTGTTTTTT
.	TRBV15	.	TRBJ2-2	CATSRRLILLGGTGELFF	TGTGCCACCAGCAGGAGGCTAATTTTATTGGGGGGCACCGGGGAGCTGTTTTTT
.	TRBV10-3	.	TRBJ1-5	CAISDPSRGNQPQHF	TGTGCCATCAGTGATCCGTCCCGGGGGAATCAGCCCCAGCATTTT
once	TRBV5-1	.	TRBJ2-7	CASSKGGGGSSYEQYF	TGCGCCAGCAGCAAAGGCGGCGGAGGGAGCTCCTACGAGCAGTACTTC